These 11 T cell receptor beta chains came from one sample sequenced in a study of cytomegalovirus exposure and HLA in healthy donors. PCR primers comprised 60 Vbeta and 13 Jbeta primers. Measured with immunoSEQ multiplex PCR; TCRdb has only the in-frame clones, and not every one. This table holds roughly 150,000 clones, around 75% found once. Sequencing was carried out using PBMCs. These receptors all come from a male donor in good health and CMV-seronegative.

This clone was seen a handful of times. The chain combines TRBV7-2 with TRBJ2-1; D ambiguous. The CDR3 consists of 14 residues. Germline V gene lookup returns CDR1 SGHTA and CDR2 FQGNSA. The germline V and J ends were trimmed by 3 bases and 6 bases, with 12 bases remaining between them. The CDR3: CASSLYPASNEQFF. CDR3 in DNA: TGTGCCAGCAGCTTGTACCCGGCTAGCAATGAGCAGTTCTTC.

The chain is built from TRBV27 and TRBJ2-7; 11 nucleotides align to TRBD1. The V gene's germline CDR1 is MNHEY and CDR2 SMNVEV (reference sequence). The length of the CDR3 is 15 residues. The V gene end was trimmed by 4 bases and the J gene end by 4 bases; junction bases not matched to a gene: 6. The CDR3 region is CASSSTGTGGYEQYF. DNA of the CDR3: TGTGCCAGCAGTTCCACCGGGACAGGGGGATACGAGCAGTACTTC.

The chain has TRBV7-2 and TRBJ2-3; tentatively, D is TRBD1 (6 bases). Germline values: CDR1 SGHTA, CDR2 FQGNSA. The CDR3 runs to 14 residues. V was cut by 4 bases and J by 5 bases, with 13 bases left in between. CDR3 region: CASSWWGREDTQYF. For the CDR3, the DNA is TGTGCCAGCAGCTGGTGGGGGCGAGAAGATACGCAGTATTTT.

This clone was detected only a few times. The chain couples TRBV28 to TRBJ1-6; 7 bases are shared with TRBD1. Looked up from germline, CDR1 is MDHEN and CDR2 is SYDVKM. The CDR3 extends over 15 amino acids. After removal of 2 bases from V and 6 bases from J, the junction contained 4 bases not matched to a gene. The CDR3 nucleotides read TGTGCCAGCAGTTTAGGGACAGCTCCTAATTCACCCCTCCACTTT. As protein: CASSLGTAPNSPLHF.

This rearrangement joins TRBV7-3 to TRBJ2-2; 7 positions agree with TRBD2. Trimming at V came to 2 bases and at J to 3 bases, leaving 6 bases not matched to a gene. Germline V gene data show CDR1 as SGHTA and CDR2 as FQGTGA. CDR3 length: 16 amino acids. The CDR3 spells CASSLGGLGDTGELFF. The CDR3 DNA is TGTGCCAGCAGCTTAGGTGGACTAGGAGACACCGGGGAGCTGTTTTTT.

This chain uses TRBV28 with TRBJ2-7; 8 bases agree with TRBD2. The V gene end was trimmed by 6 bases and the J gene end by 1 base; junction bases not matched to a gene: 8. This CDR3 comprises 15 residues. Germline CDR1 and CDR2: MDHEN and SYDVKM. This CDR3 reads CASSSTSAVSYEQYF. The CDR3 DNA sequence: TGTGCCAGCAGCTCGACTAGCGCCGTTTCCTACGAGCAGTACTTC.

The chain couples TRBV7-2 to TRBJ2-7, with D maybe TRBD2 (6 bases). With 1 base removed from V and 12 bases from J, the gap between germline ends came to 19 bases. This CDR3 contains 14 residues. Germline V lookup: CDR1 SGHTA, CDR2 FQGNSA. DNA for the CDR3: TGTGCCAGCAGCTTAGGGGCGGGGTCCGACCGGGGGTACTTC. This translates into CASSLGAGSDRGYF. The whole variable domain, remainder taken from reference TRBV7-2 and TRBJ2-7, is GAGVSQSPSNKVTEKGKDVELRCDPISGHTALYWYRQSLGQGLEFLIYFQGNSAPDKSGLPSDRFSAERTGGSVSTLTIQRTQQEDSAVYLCASSLGAGSDRGYFGPGTRLTVT.

The count of this clone is one. The chain has TRBV6-5 and TRBJ2-3; 7 bases align to TRBD1. Germline V gene lookup returns CDR1 MNHEY and CDR2 SVGAGI. This CDR3 comprises 14 residues. V shed 7 bases and J 2 bases; nucleotides not matched to a gene: 6. CDR3 loop: CASIPTGYTDTQYF. The CDR3 coding sequence is TGTGCCAGCATTCCGACAGGGTACACAGATACGCAGTATTTT.

The chain couples TRBV9 to TRBJ2-5; 14 nucleotides match TRBD2. V was pared by 4 bases and J by 1 base, with 6 bases of the junction left unmatched. The CDR3 covers 17 residues. CDR1 is SGDLS, CDR2 YYNGEE, per germline. The CDR3 DNA is TGTGCCAGCAGCTTTGGACTAGCGGGAGGCCTCCAAGAGACCCAGTACTTC. Its translation: CASSFGLAGGLQETQYF.

The chain joins TRBV28 to TRBJ2-1; 12 bases match TRBD2. J was trimmed by 13 bases and V by 7 bases; bases with no gene match: 8. CDR1 and CDR2 from the germline V gene are MDHEN and SYDVKM. The CDR3 length is 13 residues. In nucleotides, the CDR3 is TGTGCCAGCACCGATCTAGCGGGAGGGTCCCAGTTCTTC. It translates to CASTDLAGGSQFF.

This clone was detected once. The genes are TRBV5-8 and TRBJ1-1, with a possible D match to TRBD1 (5 bases). V lost 0 bases and J 4 bases, leaving 13 bases between the germline ends. The CDR3 covers 15 residues. Per the germline V gene, CDR1 is SGHTS and CDR2 is YDEGEE. This CDR3 reads CASSLDRREGTEAFF. Written as DNA, the CDR3 is TGTGCCAGCAGCTTGGATCGCAGGGAAGGCACTGAAGCTTTCTTT.